The 12 T cell receptor beta chains presented below share a single source sample, sequenced in a study of T cell repertoires in ileal Crohn's disease. The sample's time point: neoterminal ileum biopsy at postoperative endoscopy, about 6 months after surgery. Repertoires were generated with immunoSEQ multiplex PCR, while TCRdb's copy carries only in-frame clones and drops some. This table holds approximately 5,400 clones, about 69% found once. The sample consisted of ileal tissue. Receptor source: an adult with Crohn's disease.

The rearrangement joins TRBV4-2 to TRBJ1-4; D gene unclear. The CDR3 has 15 residues. V was shortened by 2 bases and J by 0 bases, with 7 bases between the two germline ends. CDR1 is LGHNA, CDR2 YNFKEQ, per germline. CDR3 DNA sequence: TGTGCCAGCAGCCAATCCGGAGCAACTAATGAAAAACTGTTTTTT. It specifies CASSQSGATNEKLFF.

The CDR3 loop reads CSVDGGASYEQYF. The CDR3 nucleotides are TGCAGCGTTGATGGAGGGGCCTCCTACGAGCAGTACTTC. This chain connects TRBV29-1 to TRBJ2-7, with D perhaps TRBD2 (6 bases). The V end lost 3 bases, the J end lost 0 bases, and 9 bases lay between the germline ends. This CDR3 has 13 residues. Germline CDR1 reads SQVTM; CDR2 reads ANQGSEA.

As to this clone: Compared with germline, one end of the junction differs, possibly owing to a read error. The rearrangement uses TRBV5-1 and TRBJ1-3; no clear D. Germline CDR1 is SGHRS and CDR2 is YFSETQ. CDR3 length: 15 residues. The CDR3 DNA is TGTGCCAGCAGCTTGAACGCGAACTCTGGAAACACCATATATTTT. Encoded protein: CASSLNANSGNTIYF.

This sequence joins TRBV6-1 and TRBJ1-6; D uncertain. CDR3 size: 13 residues. Trimming cost V 2 bases and J 10 bases, with 9 bases left between them. Germline V gene data show CDR1 as MNHNS and CDR2 as SASEGT. The CDR3 protein is CASSETEGSPLHF. DNA of the CDR3: TGTGCCAGCAGTGAAACCGAGGGCTCACCCCTCCACTTT.

The rearrangement links TRBV28 to TRBJ1-1, with 9 bases matching TRBD1. With 5 bases clipped from V and 4 bases from J, the junction kept 8 bases outside the gene matches. Germline loops: CDR1 MDHEN, CDR2 SYDVKM. CDR3 size: 15 residues. CDR3 sequence: CASSTGQGWSTEAFF. The CDR3 DNA follows: TGTGCCAGCAGTACCGGACAGGGGTGGAGCACTGAAGCTTTCTTT.

The V call is TRBV18, the J call TRBJ2-1; 10 bases line up with TRBD1. Germline trimming cut 3 bases from V and 8 bases from J; bases unmatched to any gene: 10. The length of the CDR3 is 16 residues. Germline V gives CDR1 KGHSH, CDR2 LQKENI. CDR3 DNA: TGTGCCAGCTCACCCATCCGGGACAGGGGCATCCATGAGCAGTTCTTC. Its protein is CASSPIRDRGIHEQFF.

V usage is TRBV11-3 and J usage is TRBJ1-6; tentative D call: TRBD1 (5 bases). The CDR3 spans 15 residues. Trimming pared 3 bases from V and 9 bases from J, leaving 15 bases between. Germline CDR1 reads SGHNT; CDR2 reads YENEEA. The CDR3 nucleotides are TGTGCCAGCAGCTTCAATGGGGGAGGTGGTTCACCCCTCCACTTT. Its translation is CASSFNGGGGSPLHF.

This chain links TRBV18 with TRBJ1-6; D is unresolved. V was pared by 3 bases and J by 5 bases, with 8 bases between. CDR3 length: 14 residues. Germline V gene lookup returns CDR1 KGHSH and CDR2 LQKENI. The DNA for the CDR3 is TGTGCCAGCTCACCTCGAGCTGATAATTCACCCCTCCACTTT. Protein product: CASSPRADNSPLHF.

The rearrangement links TRBV4-3 to TRBJ2-1; TRBD1 matches at 8 bases. The junction had 9 bases not matched to a gene; V was cut back by 2 bases and J by 9 bases. The CDR3 loop spans 15 amino acids. Germline V lookup: CDR1 LGHNA, CDR2 YSLEER. The chain's CDR3 is CASSQQRTGSFEQFF. The CDR3 nucleotides read TGCGCCAGCAGCCAACAAAGGACAGGGTCGTTTGAGCAGTTCTTC.

The chain recombines TRBV5-5 with TRBJ2-7; D is undetermined. The CDR3 loop spans 14 amino acids. V gave up 1 base and J gave up 0 bases, with 8 bases separating them. Looked up from germline, CDR1 is SGHKS and CDR2 is YYEKEE (reference sequence). DNA for the CDR3: TGTGCCAGCAGCTTGTTTTCAGGCTCCTACGAGCAGTACTTC. Protein product: CASSLFSGSYEQYF.

This clone was seen once. This rearrangement joins TRBV4-3 to TRBJ1-3; TRBD1 matches 8 bases. Trimming removed 3 bases from V and 0 bases from J; junction bases left unmatched: 1. The CDR3 is 15 amino acids. Germline V gene data show CDR1 as LGHNA and CDR2 as YSLEER. In DNA, the CDR3 is TGCGCCAGCAGCCAGGGGACAGGCTCTGGAAACACCATATATTTT. As protein: CASSQGTGSGNTIYF.

This chain joins TRBV11-3 and TRBJ1-2; weak D call: TRBD1 (5 bases). The CDR3 consists of 14 residues. Germline CDR1 and CDR2: SGHNT and YENEEA. Trimming took off 5 bases at V and 1 base at J, with 11 bases between the two ends. CDR3 loop: CASSPGVGNYGYTF. The CDR3, as DNA: TGTGCCAGCAGCCCGGGGGTTGGTAACTATGGCTACACCTTC.